These 20 T cell receptor beta chains came from one sample sequenced in a study of blood T cell repertoires in COVID-19. Only in-frame clones appear in the TCRdb table, and some are missing; sequencing was by immunoSEQ multiplex PCR. The sample shows around 620,000 clones, 85% to 90% of them seen only once. Sequenced: peripheral blood. These receptors all stem from a woman under 30 with acute or convalescent COVID-19.

V usage is TRBV12-3 or TRBV12-4 and J usage is TRBJ1-2; D gene unclear. Between the trimmed V and J ends, which lost 6 bases and 7 bases, there was a span of 12 bases. The CDR3 sequence is 12 residues long. The DNA of the CDR3 is TGTGCCAGCAGAACCCCCATCGGTGGCTACACCTTC. This translates into CASRTPIGGYTF.

The V and J genes are TRBV2 and TRBJ1-1, with 7 bases lining up with TRBD1. Trimming at V came to 8 bases and at J to 6 bases, leaving 9 bases not matched to a gene. This CDR3 has 13 residues. CDR1 and CDR2 from the germline V gene are SNHLY and FYNNEI. CDR3 bases: TGTGCCAGCGGCTACAGGGGCGTCCCTGAAGCTTTCTTT. This translates into CASGYRGVPEAFF.

This clone is a singleton in its sample. J is TRBJ2-1 and V is TRBV15; D uncertain. Germline CDR1 LNHNV, CDR2 YYDKDF (reference sequence). The V end lost 1 base, the J end lost 5 bases, and 15 bases lay between the germline ends. The CDR3 consists of 16 residues. The CDR3 region has the DNA TGTGCCACCAGCAGAGGGGCCGACGGCCGAAACAATGAGCAGTTCTTC. Protein: CATSRGADGRNNEQFF.

The gene calls are TRBV4-1 and TRBJ2-3; the D is unclear. Germline V gene lookup returns CDR1 MGHRA and CDR2 YSYEKL. This CDR3 region has 13 residues. The V end was cut by 3 bases, the J end by 6 bases, with 10 bases between. This CDR3 is CASSHTAPDTQYF. The DNA of the CDR3 is TGCGCCAGCAGCCACACAGCCCCCGATACGCAGTATTTT.

The chain recombines TRBV5-1 with TRBJ1-5; D perhaps matches TRBD1 (5 bases). Between the trimmed V and J ends, which lost 4 bases and 5 bases, there was a span of 16 bases. The CDR3 has 15 residues. The germline gives CDR1 SGHRS, CDR2 YFSETQ. The CDR3 nucleotides are TGCGCCAGCAGCCCGACGCGGGGACGCGATCAGCCCCAGCATTTT. Translated, it gives CASSPTRGRDQPQHF.

The chain combines TRBV30 with TRBJ2-2, with TRBD2 as a possible D gene (5 bases). The CDR3 runs 13 residues. V lost 1 base and J 5 bases, leaving 8 bases between the germline ends. Germline CDR1 is GTSNPN and CDR2 is SVGIG (reference sequence). CDR3 DNA: TGTGCCTGGAGTGAGCGGTATACCGGGGAGCTGTTTTTT. Translated, it gives CAWSERYTGELFF.

The genes are TRBV18 and TRBJ2-3; the D gene is possibly TRBD2 (6 bases). The V and J ends lost 3 bases and 3 bases respectively, with 13 bases between them. Per the germline V gene, CDR1 is KGHSH and CDR2 is LQKENI. The CDR3 covers 15 residues. CDR3 in DNA: TGTGCCAGCTCACCTTTTCGCGGGGCTACAGATACGCAGTATTTT. It specifies CASSPFRGATDTQYF.

The gene calls are TRBV5-3 and TRBJ1-2; D unresolved. TRBV5-3 is reported as an ORF; its role is uncertain. V was clipped by 5 bases and J by 6 bases, with 14 bases between them. The CDR3 consists of 13 residues. The CDR3 sequence is CARSPNPADGYTF. The DNA for the CDR3 is TGTGCCAGAAGTCCAAACCCAGCGGATGGCTACACCTTC.

The V gene is TRBV2, the J gene TRBJ1-2; weak D call: TRBD1 (5 bases). Germline V gene sequence: CDR1 SNHLY, CDR2 FYNNEI. The CDR3 runs to 18 residues. V lost 8 bases and J lost 8, with 33 bases in between. The CDR3 DNA follows: TGTGCCAGCGTTCGAGTGGGAACAGGAACCCCAAATGCTATGGGCTACACCTTC. Amino acids: CASVRVGTGTPNAMGYTF.

The chain links TRBV30 to TRBJ1-3; D uncertain. Per germline, CDR1 GTSNPN and CDR2 SVGIG (reference sequence). The CDR3 totals 14 residues. V lost 3 bases, J lost 0 bases, and 9 bases lay in between. For the CDR3, the DNA is TGTGCCTGGAGCGCGGAGAACTCTGGAAACACCATATATTTT. It is translated as CAWSAENSGNTIYF.

The chain combines TRBV15 with TRBJ2-7, with a possible D match to TRBD1 (6 bases). The CDR3 length is 15 residues. Trimming removed 5 bases from V and 3 bases from J, with 17 bases in between. CDR1 is LNHNV, CDR2 YYDKDF, per germline (reference sequence). The chain's CDR3 is CATSARTEPVYEQYF. The DNA for the CDR3 is TGTGCCACCAGCGCCCGGACAGAACCCGTCTACGAGCAGTACTTC.

This clone came up once. This sequence joins TRBV11-2 and TRBJ2-2; 8 nucleotides line up with TRBD1. The germline V gene encodes CDR1 SGHAT and CDR2 FQNNGV. V was clipped by 7 bases and J by 7 bases; unmatched bases: 11. The CDR3 sequence is 15 residues long. CDR3 coding DNA: TGTGCCAGCACCCCAGTAACAGGGGGTGACGGGGAGCTGTTTTTT. Its translation: CASTPVTGGDGELFF.

This clone appeared a single time. The chain carries TRBV7-2 and TRBJ1-5; 9 bases line up with TRBD1. The CDR3 loop spans 16 amino acids. Trimming cost V 5 bases and J 4 bases; bases outside gene matches: 9. Germline V lookup: CDR1 SGHTA, CDR2 FQGNSA. The CDR3 bases are TGTGCCAGCAGCCAGGACAGGGGAGGATTGAATCAGCCCCAGCATTTT. It is translated as CASSQDRGGLNQPQHF.

J is TRBJ1-6 and V is TRBV30; D unclear. The germline V gene has CDR1 GTSNPN and CDR2 SVGIG (reference sequence). The CDR3 is made up of 12 amino acids. Trimming removed 7 bases at V and 11 bases at J, with 15 bases between. The CDR3 DNA is TGTGCCTCCCAGCGGGGTTTGGCACCCCTCCACTTT. The encoded protein is CASQRGLAPLHF.

The rearrangement links TRBV5-1 to TRBJ2-1; 7 bases are a match to TRBD1. The CDR3 length is 20 residues. Germline V gene sequence: CDR1 SGHRS, CDR2 YFSETQ. V lost 7 bases, J lost 0 bases, and 22 bases stayed unmatched. CDR3 loop: CASRPPWDSTPKSSYNEQFF. CDR3 sequence (DNA): TGCGCCAGCCGGCCCCCTTGGGACAGCACACCGAAGAGCTCCTACAATGAGCAGTTCTTC.

The rearrangement links TRBV13 to TRBJ2-7, with D perhaps TRBD1 (6 bases). Per the germline V gene, CDR1 is PRHDT and CDR2 is FYEKMQ (reference sequence). This CDR3 is 14 amino acids long. V was trimmed by 4 bases and J by 7 bases, leaving 17 bases between them. CDR3 coding DNA: TGTGCCAGCAGCTCAATGGACAGACCGGCGGAGCAGTACTTC. Protein product: CASSSMDRPAEQYF.

The J gene is TRBJ2-1, the V gene TRBV6-5; 13 bases match TRBD2. Germline lookup yields CDR1 MNHEY and CDR2 SVGAGI. The CDR3 has 15 amino acids. With 8 bases clipped from V and 6 bases from J, the junction kept 7 bases outside the gene matches. The DNA for the CDR3 is TGTGCCAGCGGACTAGCGGGGGTTACAATCAATGAGCAGTTCTTC. Translation: CASGLAGVTINEQFF.

In regard to this clone: The junction and the germline gene differ at one end; a read error may be behind it. This chain uses TRBV7-9 with TRBJ1-1, with 9 bases lining up with TRBD1. Germline lookup yields CDR1 SEHNR and CDR2 FQNEAQ (reference sequence). The CDR3 runs to 13 residues. The CDR3 spells CASSFTGGTEASF. The CDR3 nucleotides read TGTGCCAGCAGCTTCACAGGGGGCACTGAAGCTTCCTTT. The full variable domain, with the rest looked up from reference TRBV7-9 and TRBJ1-1, is DTGVSQNPRHKITKRGQNVTFRCDPISEHNRLYWYRQTLGQGPEFLTYFQNEAQLEKSRLLSDRFSAERPKGSFSTLEIQRTEQGDSAMYLCASSFTGGTEASFGQGTRLTVV.

This rearrangement joins TRBV13 to TRBJ1-1; 8 bases fit TRBD1. Trimming cost V 5 bases and J 1 base; bases outside gene matches: 6. The length of the CDR3 is 15 residues. Germline V gene lookup returns CDR1 PRHDT and CDR2 FYEKMQ (reference sequence). CDR3 nucleotide sequence: TGTGCCAGCAGCGTGATCAGGGGGCAGAACACTGAAGCTTTCTTT. This translates into CASSVIRGQNTEAFF.

This sequence joins TRBV9 and TRBJ1-2; D is undetermined. The CDR3 has 13 amino acids. Per the germline V gene, CDR1 is SGDLS and CDR2 is YYNGEE. V lost 0 bases to trimming and J lost 4 bases, with 7 bases between them. For the CDR3, the DNA is TGTGCCAGCAGCGTAGACCCTAGCTATGGCTACACCTTC. Its translation: CASSVDPSYGYTF.